The sequence of this T cell receptor beta chain was determined in a study of blood T cell repertoires in COVID-19. Study as a whole: The analysed material was cDNA or gDNA that came from T cells, B-cell-depleted T cells, or PBMCs.

Germline assignment: CDR1 LGHDT and CDR2 YNNKEL (reference sequence). The CDR3 is 15 amino acids. With 0 bases removed from V and 8 bases from J, the gap between germline ends came to 16 bases. Only in-frame clones appear in the TCRdb table, and some are missing; sequencing was by immunoSEQ multiplex PCR. The table includes 350,000 to 450,000 clones, about 85% detected once. The chain joins TRBV3-1 (or the pseudogene TRBV3-2) to TRBJ1-2, with D possibly TRBD1 on 6 matching bases. The TCR sequence derives from a woman in her late teens or twenties with acute or convalescent COVID-19. Sequencing was performed on peripheral blood. The CDR3 DNA sequence: TGTGCCAGCAGCCAAGAACAACTGCGGGGGGGCGGCTACACCTTC. Translating it yields CASSQEQLRGGGYTF.